This TCR beta chain was identified during a study of cytomegalovirus exposure and HLA in healthy donors. Some clones are missing from TCRdb's copy, which holds only in-frame ones; the method was immunoSEQ multiplex PCR. Altogether more than 100,000 clones are present, approximately 88% being singletons, with the ten largest covering around 6%. CDR3 length equals 16 residues. The V and J ends lost 5 bases and 2 bases, in that order; junction bases with no gene match: 9. Germline CDR1 SGHTA, CDR2 FQGTGA. The rearrangement links TRBV7-3 to TRBJ2-3, with TRBD2 matching over 8 bases. This clonotype was sampled from a woman aged 18 to 35 in good health and CMV-seropositive. Sequenced: PBMCs. The CDR3 is CASSNRSGAFTDTQYF. The DNA for the CDR3 is TGTGCCAGCAGCAACCGTAGCGGGGCCTTCACAGATACGCAGTATTTT.